The 13 T cell receptor beta chains presented below share a single source sample, sequenced in a study of OX40 agonist ivuxolimab in advanced cancers. The table came from immunoSEQ multiplex PCR; TCRdb's copy has only in-frame clones and leaves some out. The repertoire holds more than 95,000 clones, approximately 94% seen once, with about 0.19% in the top ten. The sequencing here drew on CD4+ or CD8+ T cells sorted from blood, taken in a trial of the OX40 agonist ivuxolimab. The receptors come from an adult with an advanced solid tumor such as melanoma, head and neck, liver or kidney cancer.

The chain couples TRBV7-3 to TRBJ2-3, with D perhaps assigned TRBD1 or TRBD2 (5 bases each). Germline assignment: CDR1 SGHTA and CDR2 FQGTGA. V lost 6 bases and J 2 bases, leaving 15 bases between the germline ends. The CDR3 contains 15 residues. In nucleotides, the CDR3 is TGTGCCAGCAGTTCCCAGAGGGGTCTCACAGATACGCAGTATTTT. Translated, it gives CASSSQRGLTDTQYF.

This rearrangement joins TRBV5-1 to TRBJ2-2, with D unclear. The V and J ends lost 0 bases and 1 base respectively, with 7 bases between them. CDR1 SGHRS and CDR2 YFSETQ come from the germline V gene. The CDR3 is 15 residues long. The CDR3 region has the DNA TGCGCCAGCAGCTTGGGGGTCCTGAACACCGGGGAGCTGTTTTTT. It is translated as CASSLGVLNTGELFF.

The chain couples TRBV29-1 to TRBJ2-5; possible D gene TRBD1, 5 bases. The germline gives CDR1 SQVTM, CDR2 ANQGSEA. V lost 8 bases, J lost 3 bases, and 13 bases lay in between. The CDR3 covers 12 residues. The CDR3 protein is CSIGAEEETQYF. CDR3 coding DNA: TGCAGCATAGGGGCAGAGGAAGAGACCCAGTACTTC. The variable domain in full, completed from reference TRBV29-1 and TRBJ2-5, reads SAVISQKPSRDICQRGTSLTIQCQVDSQVTMMFWYRQQPGQSLTLIATANQGSEATYESGFVIDKFPISRPNLTFSTLTVSNMSPEDSSIYLCSIGAEEETQYFGPGTRLLVL.

Remarks on this clone: Other DNA sequences in this sample translate to the same CDR3. J is TRBJ1-5 and V is TRBV19, with D unclear. Germline lookup yields CDR1 LNHDA and CDR2 SQIVND (reference sequence). Deletions cut 3 bases from V and 0 bases from J, with 6 bases between. CDR3 length equals 14 residues. CDR3 residues: CASSIVGSNQPQHF. The CDR3 region has the DNA TGTGCCAGTAGTATCGTCGGTAGCAATCAGCCCCAGCATTTT.

The rearrangement uses TRBV6-6 and TRBJ1-3; D is unclear. The V gene's germline CDR1 is MNHNY and CDR2 SVGAGI (reference sequence). Deletions cut 7 bases from V and 4 bases from J, with 14 bases between. The CDR3 contains 14 residues. The CDR3 protein is CASTSPTLGNTIYF. CDR3 in DNA: TGTGCCAGCACTTCCCCCACGTTGGGAAACACCATATATTTT.

The V and J genes are TRBV6-6 and TRBJ1-2, with 7 bases aligning to TRBD1. CDR3 size: 16 residues. V gave up 0 bases and J gave up 4 bases; unmatched junction bases: 8. Looked up from germline, CDR1 is MNHNY and CDR2 is SVGAGI (reference sequence). The CDR3 coding sequence is TGTGCCAGCAGTTACTCGGACAGGTTCCTAATCTATGGCTACACCTTC. Protein sequence: CASSYSDRFLIYGYTF.

This chain uses TRBV7-8 with TRBJ1-4; no reliable D call. V was pared by 3 bases and J by 4 bases, with 0 bases between. The CDR3 consists of 11 residues. Per germline, CDR1 SGHVS and CDR2 FQNEAQ. In DNA, the CDR3 is TGTGCCAGCAGCTTTAATGAAAAACTGTTTTTT. Amino acids: CASSFNEKLFF.

The gene calls are TRBV10-3 and TRBJ2-2; D call uncertain. This CDR3 is 11 amino acids long. CDR1 ENHRY and CDR2 SYGVKD come from the germline V gene. V lost 10 bases, J lost 1 base, and 4 bases lay in between. The CDR3 protein is CATRNTGELFF. DNA of the CDR3: TGTGCCACCAGGAACACCGGGGAGCTGTTTTTT.

The V gene is TRBV28, the J gene TRBJ1-2; D is uncertain. Germline loops: CDR1 MDHEN, CDR2 SYDVKM. This CDR3 has 14 amino acids. Trimming removed 6 bases from V and 4 bases from J, with 15 bases in between. CDR3 residues: CASSKPQPFYGYTF. CDR3 in DNA: TGTGCCAGCAGCAAGCCACAGCCTTTCTATGGCTACACCTTC.

The chain couples TRBV29-1 to TRBJ1-5; 7 bases line up with TRBD1. The V gene end was trimmed by 6 bases and the J gene end by 2 bases; junction bases not matched to a gene: 7. The CDR3 runs 14 residues. CDR1 is SQVTM and CDR2 is ANQGSEA in the germline V gene. CDR3 amino acids: CSVGHTGGNQPQHF. The CDR3 DNA is TGCAGCGTCGGACATACAGGGGGCAATCAGCCCCAGCATTTT. Variable domain in full (rest from reference TRBV29-1 and TRBJ1-5): SAVISQKPSRDICQRGTSLTIQCQVDSQVTMMFWYRQQPGQSLTLIATANQGSEATYESGFVIDKFPISRPNLTFSTLTVSNMSPEDSSIYLCSVGHTGGNQPQHFGDGTRLSIL.

This clone was seen only once. V usage is TRBV7-2 and J usage is TRBJ1-4; perhaps TRBD1 as D (6 bases). CDR1 is SGHTA and CDR2 is FQGNSA in the germline V gene. The CDR3 has 15 residues. V gave up 4 bases and J gave up 7 bases, with 16 bases separating them. The CDR3 nucleotides read TGTGCCAGCAGCTCCCCGGGGGGGCGGAGTGAAAAACTGTTTTTT. Its translation: CASSSPGGRSEKLFF.

In nucleotides, the CDR3 is TGTGCCAGCGCTCCTTCTTACAGGGGTGTCAATCAGCCCCAGCATTTT. Translated, it gives CASAPSYRGVNQPQHF. The J gene is TRBJ1-5, the V gene TRBV19; 7 nucleotides line up with TRBD1. The germline V gene encodes CDR1 LNHDA and CDR2 SQIVND (reference sequence). The CDR3 totals 16 residues. J lost 3 bases, V lost 9 bases, and 14 bases had no gene match.

V and J are TRBV28 and TRBJ1-1; the D is unclear. V was shortened by 6 bases and J by 1 base, with 12 bases between the two germline ends. This CDR3 comprises 14 residues. Germline CDR1 MDHEN, CDR2 SYDVKM. The CDR3 here is CASRPSGRNTEAFF. In DNA, the CDR3 is TGTGCCAGCAGGCCCTCAGGACGGAACACTGAAGCTTTCTTT.